This TCR beta chain is drawn from a study of shared clonotypes between healthy human individuals. Overall study: Every donor yielded three CD4 naive, three CD4 memory, two CD8 naive and one CD8 memory plate.

Profiling relied on immunoSEQ multiplex PCR, and the TCRdb table lists in-frame clones only, not all of them. In the table there are more than 550,000 clones, roughly 94% of which are singletons. Naive-designated CD8 cells lacked CD45RO, were positively enriched for CCR7, and omitted terminally differentiated effector memory CD45RA+ cells. The CDR3 length is 14 residues. J was trimmed by 6 bases and V by 1 base; bases with no gene match: 3. Per the germline V gene, CDR1 is SGHVS and CDR2 is FQNEAQ. This chain joins TRBV7-8 and TRBJ2-1, with 7 bases lining up with TRBD1. Sequencing was performed on naive CD8+ T cells sorted from blood. This TCR came from a man younger than 40 in good health. CDR3 protein: CASSLDRTGNEQFF. CDR3 in DNA: TGTGCCAGCAGCTTAGATCGGACAGGCAATGAGCAGTTCTTC.